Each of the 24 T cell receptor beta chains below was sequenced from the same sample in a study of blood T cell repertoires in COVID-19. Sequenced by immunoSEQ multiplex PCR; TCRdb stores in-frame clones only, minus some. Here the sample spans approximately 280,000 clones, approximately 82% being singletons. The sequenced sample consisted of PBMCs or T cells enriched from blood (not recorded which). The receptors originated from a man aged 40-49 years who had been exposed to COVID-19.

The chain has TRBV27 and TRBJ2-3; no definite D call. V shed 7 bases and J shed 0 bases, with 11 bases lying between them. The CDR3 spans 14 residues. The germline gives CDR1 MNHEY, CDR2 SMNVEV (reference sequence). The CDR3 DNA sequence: TGTGCCAGCACGAGGAGATATAGCACAGATACGCAGTATTTT. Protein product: CASTRRYSTDTQYF.

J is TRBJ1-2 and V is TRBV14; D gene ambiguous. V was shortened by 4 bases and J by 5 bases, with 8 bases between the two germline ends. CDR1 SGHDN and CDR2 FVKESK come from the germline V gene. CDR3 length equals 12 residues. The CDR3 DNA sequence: TGTGCCAGCAGCCCTTCAGGTTATGGCTACACCTTC. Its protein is CASSPSGYGYTF.

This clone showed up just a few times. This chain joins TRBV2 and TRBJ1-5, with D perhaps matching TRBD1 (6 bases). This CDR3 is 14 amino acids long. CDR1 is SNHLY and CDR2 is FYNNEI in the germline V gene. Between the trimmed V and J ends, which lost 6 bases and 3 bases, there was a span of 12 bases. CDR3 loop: CASRGGGLNQPQHF. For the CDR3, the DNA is TGTGCCAGCAGAGGGGGGGGGCTCAATCAGCCCCAGCATTTT.

CDR3 loop: CAWSGGTGGLSPLHF. For the CDR3, the DNA is TGTGCCTGGAGTGGAGGGACAGGGGGCCTTTCACCCCTCCACTTT. The rearrangement joins TRBV30 to TRBJ1-6; 12 nucleotides match TRBD1. The CDR3 is 15 amino acids. Germline values: CDR1 GTSNPN, CDR2 SVGIG (reference sequence). The V gene end was trimmed by 1 base and the J gene end by 9 bases; junction bases not matched to a gene: 4.

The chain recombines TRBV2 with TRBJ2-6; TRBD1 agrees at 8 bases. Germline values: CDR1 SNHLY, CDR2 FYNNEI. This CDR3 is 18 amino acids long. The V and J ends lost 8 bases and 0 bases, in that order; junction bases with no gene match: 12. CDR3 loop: CASAWWTGPISGANVLTF. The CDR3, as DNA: TGTGCCAGCGCCTGGTGGACAGGGCCTATCTCTGGGGCCAACGTCCTGACTTTC.

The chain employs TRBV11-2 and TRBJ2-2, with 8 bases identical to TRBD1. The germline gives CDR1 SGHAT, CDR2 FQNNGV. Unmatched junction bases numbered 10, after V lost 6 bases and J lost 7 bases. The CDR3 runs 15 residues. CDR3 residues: CASSSLTGVVGELFF. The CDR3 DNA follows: TGTGCCAGCAGTTCTCTGACAGGGGTGGTCGGGGAGCTGTTTTTT.

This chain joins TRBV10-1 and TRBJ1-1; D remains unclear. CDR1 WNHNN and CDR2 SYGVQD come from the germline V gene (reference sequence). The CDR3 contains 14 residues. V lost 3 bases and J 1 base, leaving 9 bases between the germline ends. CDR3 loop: CASSDYPRNTEAFF. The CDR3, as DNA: TGCGCCAGCAGTGACTACCCACGGAACACTGAAGCTTTCTTT.

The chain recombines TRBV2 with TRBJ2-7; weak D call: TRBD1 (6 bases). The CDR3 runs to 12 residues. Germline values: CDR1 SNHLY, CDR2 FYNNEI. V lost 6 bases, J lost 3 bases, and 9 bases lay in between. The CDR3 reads CASRGDNYEQYF. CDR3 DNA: TGTGCCAGCAGGGGGGACAACTACGAGCAGTACTTC. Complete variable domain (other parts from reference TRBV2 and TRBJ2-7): EPEVTQTPSHQVTQMGQEVILRCVPISNHLYFYWYRQILGQKVEFLVSFYNNEISEKSEIFDDQFSVERPDGSNFTLKIRSTKLEDSAMYFCASRGDNYEQYFGPGTRLTVT.

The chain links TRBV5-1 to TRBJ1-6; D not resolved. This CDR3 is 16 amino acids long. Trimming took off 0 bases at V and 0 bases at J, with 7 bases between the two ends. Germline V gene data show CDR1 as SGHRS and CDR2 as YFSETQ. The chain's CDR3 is CASSLVASSYNSPLHF. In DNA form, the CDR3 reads TGCGCCAGCAGCTTGGTCGCGAGCTCCTATAATTCACCCCTCCACTTT. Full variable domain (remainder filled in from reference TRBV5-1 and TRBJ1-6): KAGVTQTPRYLIKTRGQQVTLSCSPISGHRSVSWYQQTPGQGLQFLFEYFSETQRNKGNFPGRFSGRQFSNSRSEMNVSTLELGDSALYLCASSLVASSYNSPLHFGNGTRLTVT.

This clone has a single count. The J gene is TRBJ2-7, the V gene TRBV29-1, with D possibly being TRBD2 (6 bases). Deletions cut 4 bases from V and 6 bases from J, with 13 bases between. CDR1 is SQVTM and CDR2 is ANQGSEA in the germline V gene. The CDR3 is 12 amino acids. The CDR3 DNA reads TGCAGCGTTGGGAGGGTTGGCGGCGAGCAGTACTTC. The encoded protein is CSVGRVGGEQYF.

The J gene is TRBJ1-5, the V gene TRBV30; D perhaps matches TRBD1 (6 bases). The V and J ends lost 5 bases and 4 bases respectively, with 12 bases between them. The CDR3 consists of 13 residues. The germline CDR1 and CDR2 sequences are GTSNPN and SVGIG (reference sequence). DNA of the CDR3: TGTGCCTGGGGTTTCCAGGGGAATCAGCCCCAGCATTTT. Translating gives CAWGFQGNQPQHF.

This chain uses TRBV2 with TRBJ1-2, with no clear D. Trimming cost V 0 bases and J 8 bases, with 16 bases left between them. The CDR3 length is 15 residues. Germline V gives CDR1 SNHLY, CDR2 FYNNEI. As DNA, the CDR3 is TGTGCCAGCAGTGAAGCGCTGAGTGGCCTCGGGGGCTACACCTTC. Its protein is CASSEALSGLGGYTF.

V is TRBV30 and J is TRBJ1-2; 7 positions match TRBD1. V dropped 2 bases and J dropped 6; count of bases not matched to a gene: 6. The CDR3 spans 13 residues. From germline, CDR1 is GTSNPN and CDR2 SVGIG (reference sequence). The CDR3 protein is CAWSKGQQDGYTF. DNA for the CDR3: TGTGCCTGGAGTAAGGGACAGCAGGATGGCTACACCTTC.

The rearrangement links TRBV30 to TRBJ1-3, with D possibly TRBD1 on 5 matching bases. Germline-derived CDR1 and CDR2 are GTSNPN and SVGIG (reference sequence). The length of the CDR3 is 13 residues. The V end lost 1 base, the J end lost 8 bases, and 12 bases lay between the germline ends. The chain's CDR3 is CAWSADLRDTIYF. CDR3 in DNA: TGTGCCTGGAGTGCGGACCTCAGGGACACCATATATTTT.

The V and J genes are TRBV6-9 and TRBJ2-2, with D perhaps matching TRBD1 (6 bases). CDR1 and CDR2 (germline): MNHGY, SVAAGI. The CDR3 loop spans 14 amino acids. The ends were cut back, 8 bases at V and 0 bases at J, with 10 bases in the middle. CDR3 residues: CASCGQTNTGELFF. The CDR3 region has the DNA TGTGCCAGCTGTGGACAGACGAACACCGGGGAGCTGTTTTTT.

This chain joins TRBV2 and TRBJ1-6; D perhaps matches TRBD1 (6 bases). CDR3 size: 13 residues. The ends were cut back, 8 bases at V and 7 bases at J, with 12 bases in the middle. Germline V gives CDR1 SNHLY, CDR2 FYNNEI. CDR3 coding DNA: TGTGCCAGCCAGGGGTCTCGGAATTCACCCCTCCACTTT. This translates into CASQGSRNSPLHF.

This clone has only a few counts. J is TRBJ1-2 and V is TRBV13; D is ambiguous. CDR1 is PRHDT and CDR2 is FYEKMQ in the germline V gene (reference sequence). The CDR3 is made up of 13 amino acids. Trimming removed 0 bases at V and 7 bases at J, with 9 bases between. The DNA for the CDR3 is TGTGCCAGCAGCTTAGGTCAGATCCGTGGCTACACCTTC. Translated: CASSLGQIRGYTF.

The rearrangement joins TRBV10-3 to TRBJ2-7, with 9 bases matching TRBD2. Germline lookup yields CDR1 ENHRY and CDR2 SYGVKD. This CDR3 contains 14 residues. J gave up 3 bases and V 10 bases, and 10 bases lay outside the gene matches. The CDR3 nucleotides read TGTGCCACCGGACGCACTAGCGGGTACTACGAGCAGTACTTC. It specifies CATGRTSGYYEQYF.

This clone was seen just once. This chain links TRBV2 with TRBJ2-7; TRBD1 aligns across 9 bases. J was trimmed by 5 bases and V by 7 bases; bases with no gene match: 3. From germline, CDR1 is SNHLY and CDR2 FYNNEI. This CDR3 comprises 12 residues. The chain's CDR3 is CASIRQGDEQYF. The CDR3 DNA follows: TGTGCCAGCATAAGACAGGGGGACGAGCAGTACTTC.

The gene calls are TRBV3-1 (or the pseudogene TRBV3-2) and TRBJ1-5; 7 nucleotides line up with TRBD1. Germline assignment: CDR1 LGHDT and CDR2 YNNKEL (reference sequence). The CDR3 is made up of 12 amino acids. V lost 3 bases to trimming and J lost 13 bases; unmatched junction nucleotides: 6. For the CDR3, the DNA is TGTGCCAGCAGCCACGCGGGGGGACAGCAGCATTTT. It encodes CASSHAGGQQHF.

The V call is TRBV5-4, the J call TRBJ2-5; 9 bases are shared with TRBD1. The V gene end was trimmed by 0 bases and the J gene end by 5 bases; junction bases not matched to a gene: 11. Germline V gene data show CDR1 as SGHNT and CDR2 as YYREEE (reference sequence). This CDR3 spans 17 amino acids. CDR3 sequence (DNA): TGTGCCAGCAGCTTGGGGGGGCGGGACAGGGCTGCTGAGACCCAGTACTTC. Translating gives CASSLGGRDRAAETQYF.

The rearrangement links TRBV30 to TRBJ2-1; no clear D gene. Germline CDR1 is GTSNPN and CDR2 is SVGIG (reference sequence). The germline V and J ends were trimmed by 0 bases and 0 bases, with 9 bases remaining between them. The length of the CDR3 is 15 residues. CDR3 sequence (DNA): TGTGCCTGGAGTGTATACGGTAACTCCTACAATGAGCAGTTCTTC. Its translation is CAWSVYGNSYNEQFF.

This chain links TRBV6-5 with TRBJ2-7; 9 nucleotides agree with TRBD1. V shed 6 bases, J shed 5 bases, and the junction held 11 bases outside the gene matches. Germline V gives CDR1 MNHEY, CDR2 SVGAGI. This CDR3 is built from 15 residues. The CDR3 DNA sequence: TGTGCCAGCAGCCCGGAGCTGACAGGGGGTAACGAGCAGTACTTC. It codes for CASSPELTGGNEQYF.

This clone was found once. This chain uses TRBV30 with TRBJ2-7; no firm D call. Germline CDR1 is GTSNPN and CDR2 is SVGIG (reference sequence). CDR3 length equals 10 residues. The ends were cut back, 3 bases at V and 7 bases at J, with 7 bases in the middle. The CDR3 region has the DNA TGTGCCTGGAGCGGTAAGGAGCAGTACTTC. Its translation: CAWSGKEQYF. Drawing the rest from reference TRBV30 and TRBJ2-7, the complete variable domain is SQTIHQWPATLVQPVGSPLSLECTVEGTSNPNLYWYRQAAGRGLQLLFYSVGIGQISSEVPQNLSASRPQDRQFILSSKKLLLSDSGFYLCAWSGKEQYFGPGTRLTVT.